A single sample is the source of the 28 T cell receptor beta chains below, sequenced in a study of T cells in tuberculosis (dated by TCRdb to between 2017 and 2018). The protocol used for the library was the immunoSEQ multiplex PCR assay. This is the immuneACCESS table as TCRdb keeps it, with only in-frame sequences that have V and J called. A part of the clones is gone; compared with another copy, unresolved V genes explain less than half, and the rest is unexplained. Recorded for this sample are about 34,000 clones; 93% of them occurred a single time. The ten largest clones capture 11% of the sample. In light of the paper, this sample's time point label describes: new active TB diagnosis, blood taken before or within 7 days of starting treatment. Here the sequenced sample was PBMCs, taken at tuberculosis diagnosis. All receptors derive from an adult with tuberculosis.

The CDR3 DNA follows: TGTGCCAGCAGCTTGTCGGGAGGCCTCTACGAGCAGTACTTC. It is translated as CASSLSGGLYEQYF. The chain employs TRBV5-4 and TRBJ2-7; TRBD2 matches 7 bases. Trimming took 1 base from V and 3 from J; bases not matched to a gene: 4. Germline lookup yields CDR1 SGHNT and CDR2 YYREEE (reference sequence). This CDR3 is 14 amino acids long.

The chain employs TRBV20-1 and TRBJ1-2, with TRBD1 matching 7 bases. V shed 7 bases and J 6 bases; nucleotides not matched to a gene: 5. Germline V gives CDR1 DFQATT, CDR2 SNEGSKA (reference sequence). The CDR3 spans 11 residues. The CDR3 DNA follows: TGCAGTGGCGAGACAGGGAATGGCTACACCTTC. Protein product: CSGETGNGYTF.

The chain has TRBV6-1 and TRBJ2-7; TRBD1 might be the D (6 bases). Germline V gives CDR1 MNHNS, CDR2 SASEGT. V was cut by 0 bases and J by 0 bases, with 9 bases left in between. This CDR3 is built from 15 residues. The CDR3 bases are TGTGCCAGCAGTGAAGCCGACAGGAGCTCCTACGAGCAGTACTTC. It is translated as CASSEADRSSYEQYF.

This chain connects TRBV6-5 to TRBJ2-1; D might be TRBD1 (5 bases). The CDR3 length is 13 residues. With 2 bases removed from V and 3 bases from J, the gap between germline ends came to 5 bases. Germline V gene lookup returns CDR1 MNHEY and CDR2 SVGAGI. The CDR3 reads CASSYDSYNEQFF. The CDR3 bases are TGTGCCAGCAGTTACGACAGCTACAATGAGCAGTTCTTC.

The V gene is TRBV19, the J gene TRBJ1-6, with a weak D call TRBD1 (5 bases). This CDR3 spans 14 amino acids. V dropped 6 bases and J dropped 14 bases, with 20 bases sitting between them. CDR1 is LNHDA and CDR2 is SQIVND in the germline V gene (reference sequence). CDR3 region: CASSAGRGEGALHF. DNA for the CDR3: TGTGCCAGTAGCGCCGGTAGAGGAGAAGGGGCCCTCCACTTT.

V gene TRBV30 combines with J gene TRBJ1-1; the D gene is possibly TRBD1 (6 bases). V was trimmed by 3 bases and J by 0 bases, leaving 11 bases between them. The V gene's germline CDR1 is GTSNPN and CDR2 SVGIG (reference sequence). The CDR3 extends over 14 amino acids. The CDR3 sequence is CAWSRTGLNTEAFF. The DNA for the CDR3 is TGTGCCTGGAGCCGTACAGGGTTGAACACTGAAGCTTTCTTT.

This clone was seen once. The chain carries TRBV7-2 and TRBJ2-5, with TRBD2 as a possible D gene (6 bases). With 3 bases removed from V and 5 bases from J, the gap between germline ends came to 10 bases. CDR3 size: 13 residues. Germline CDR1 is SGHTA and CDR2 is FQGNSA. The CDR3 spells CASSFTSSETQYF. Here the CDR3 DNA reads TGTGCCAGCAGCTTTACTAGCTCTGAGACCCAGTACTTC.

This chain connects TRBV5-1 to TRBJ2-7; D is perhaps TRBD1 (6 bases). The CDR3 runs 15 residues. V gave up 0 bases and J gave up 5 bases, with 15 bases separating them. Germline V lookup: CDR1 SGHRS, CDR2 YFSETQ. CDR3 sequence reads: CASSLVTGPQDEQYF. The CDR3 DNA reads as TGCGCCAGCAGCTTGGTCACAGGGCCCCAGGACGAGCAGTACTTC.

The genes are TRBV4-1 and TRBJ1-2; D uncertain. Germline CDR1 MGHRA, CDR2 YSYEKL. The CDR3 totals 13 residues. V was trimmed by 0 bases and J by 10 bases, leaving 12 bases between them. As DNA, the CDR3 is TGCGCCAGCAGCCAAGATCGACGAGCGAACTACACCTTC. It codes for CASSQDRRANYTF.

The J gene is TRBJ2-2, the V gene TRBV25-1; unclear D gene. The CDR3 is 14 residues long. Germline V gene lookup returns CDR1 MGHDK and CDR2 SYGVNS. Trimming pared 5 bases from V and 2 bases from J, leaving 9 bases between. DNA for the CDR3: TGTGCCAGCAGTACCCCTAGAAACACCGGGGAGCTGTTTTTT. Protein product: CASSTPRNTGELFF.

J is TRBJ2-5 and V is TRBV5-6; 9 positions match TRBD1. J was trimmed by 3 bases and V by 0 bases; bases with no gene match: 0. The CDR3 loop spans 14 amino acids. CDR1 and CDR2 from the germline V gene are SGHDT and YYEEEE. CDR3 DNA: TGTGCCAGCAGCTTGGGACAGGGGGAAGAGACCCAGTACTTC. This codes for CASSLGQGEETQYF. Drawing the rest from reference TRBV5-6 and TRBJ2-5, the complete variable domain is DAGVTQSPTHLIKTRGQQVTLRCSPKSGHDTVSWYQQALGQGPQFIFQYYEEEERQRGNFPDRFSGHQFPNYSSELNVNALLLGDSALYLCASSLGQGEETQYFGPGTRLLVL.

J is TRBJ1-1 and V is TRBV7-9, with D possibly being TRBD1 (6 bases). The CDR3 runs to 13 residues. Germline V gene lookup returns CDR1 SEHNR and CDR2 FQNEAQ (reference sequence). With 3 bases removed from V and 7 bases from J, the gap between germline ends came to 12 bases. CDR3 region: CASSFPGGLEAFF. CDR3 DNA: TGTGCCAGCAGCTTCCCTGGGGGCCTTGAAGCTTTCTTT.

This chain connects TRBV9 to TRBJ2-3; 7 bases are a match to TRBD1. Germline V gene lookup returns CDR1 SGDLS and CDR2 YYNGEE. The CDR3 sequence is 16 residues long. J was trimmed by 2 bases and V by 3 bases; bases with no gene match: 9. The CDR3 protein is CASSGSQQGPTDTQYF. The CDR3 bases are TGTGCCAGCAGCGGCTCTCAACAGGGGCCCACAGATACGCAGTATTTT.

This chain links TRBV5-8 with TRBJ1-3; D call uncertain. This CDR3 has 14 amino acids. V was pared by 0 bases and J by 3 bases, with 7 bases between. The germline V gene encodes CDR1 SGHTS and CDR2 YDEGEE. The CDR3 DNA sequence: TGTGCCAGCAGCTTGGGTACAGTTGGAAACACCATATATTTT. Translated, it gives CASSLGTVGNTIYF.

This chain joins TRBV6-1 and TRBJ2-7, with 11 bases aligning to TRBD1. The CDR3 spans 14 residues. Germline trimming cut 4 bases from V and 4 bases from J; bases unmatched to any gene: 3. CDR1 is MNHNS and CDR2 is SASEGT in the germline V gene. The CDR3 nucleotides read TGTGCCAGCAGTGTGGACAGGGGGCCGTACGAGCAGTACTTC. Its translation: CASSVDRGPYEQYF.

This chain links TRBV11-2 with TRBJ2-5, with 8 bases identical to TRBD1. The CDR3 runs to 16 residues. Per germline, CDR1 SGHAT and CDR2 FQNNGV. The ends lost 5 bases at V and 4 bases at J; junction bases unmatched: 12. CDR3 sequence reads: CASSLGQGHVGETQYF. The CDR3 coding sequence is TGTGCCAGCAGCCTCGGACAGGGCCACGTGGGAGAGACCCAGTACTTC.

V and J are TRBV5-1 and TRBJ2-7; 7 bases are shared with TRBD1. Germline assignment: CDR1 SGHRS and CDR2 YFSETQ. Unmatched junction bases numbered 6, after V lost 1 base and J lost 2 bases. CDR3 length: 15 amino acids. The CDR3 loop is CASSLKGTETYEQYF. The CDR3 DNA reads TGCGCCAGCAGCTTGAAGGGGACAGAGACCTACGAGCAGTACTTC.

The genes are TRBV10-1 and TRBJ1-3; no clear D gene. Germline assignment: CDR1 WNHNN and CDR2 SYGVQD (reference sequence). This CDR3 contains 15 residues. The V and J ends lost 3 bases and 3 bases respectively, with 12 bases between them. Here the CDR3 DNA reads TGCGCCAGCAGTGAAAGTGCCTCCGGTGGAAACACCATATATTTT. Encoded protein: CASSESASGGNTIYF.

The genes are TRBV30 and TRBJ1-2, with 10 bases fitting TRBD1. Trimming at V came to 1 base and at J to 14 bases, leaving 10 bases not matched to a gene. Germline V CDR1 and CDR2: GTSNPN, SVGIG (reference sequence). The CDR3 runs to 13 residues. CDR3 amino acids: CAWSEVTGGPLTF. As DNA, the CDR3 is TGTGCCTGGAGTGAAGTGACAGGGGGCCCCTTGACCTTC.

The chain joins TRBV6-5 to TRBJ1-4; D is possibly TRBD1 (6 bases). The CDR3 length is 12 residues. The germline V and J ends were trimmed by 6 bases and 8 bases, with 10 bases remaining between them. The germline CDR1 and CDR2 sequences are MNHEY and SVGAGI. CDR3 DNA sequence: TGTGCCAGCAGCAGGGGAGGGGAAAAACTGTTTTTT. This encodes CASSRGGEKLFF.

The gene calls are TRBV11-3 and TRBJ1-1; D possibly corresponds to TRBD1 (6 bases). CDR1 and CDR2 from the germline V gene are SGHNT and YENEEA. CDR3 size: 14 residues. Trimming took 5 bases from V and 4 from J, leaving 14 bases between them. DNA of the CDR3: TGTGCCAGCAGCGCGACAGGTAGGAGCACTGAAGCTTTCTTT. Translation gives CASSATGRSTEAFF.

The V call is TRBV19, the J call TRBJ2-2; 8 nucleotides line up with TRBD1. There are 18 residues in the CDR3. Germline values: CDR1 LNHDA, CDR2 SQIVND (reference sequence). The ends lost 2 bases at V and 0 bases at J; junction bases unmatched: 8. The CDR3: CASSILVGQGPNTGELFF. The CDR3 DNA is TGTGCCAGTAGTATACTGGTAGGACAGGGTCCGAACACCGGGGAGCTGTTTTTT. Full variable domain (outside the CDR3, taken from reference TRBV19 and TRBJ2-2): DGGITQSPKYLFRKEGQNVTLSCEQNLNHDAMYWYRQDPGQGLRLIYYSQIVNDFQKGDIAEGYSVSREKKESFPLTVTSAQKNPTAFYLCASSILVGQGPNTGELFFGEGSRLTVL.

V is TRBV19 and J is TRBJ1-2; the D is unclear. Germline V gene data show CDR1 as LNHDA and CDR2 as SQIVND (reference sequence). The CDR3 extends over 13 amino acids. The V gene lost 7 bases and the J gene lost 4 bases, with 13 bases spanning the gap. CDR3 region: CASTPDGGYGYTF. In nucleotides, the CDR3 is TGTGCCAGTACCCCGGACGGAGGCTATGGCTACACCTTC. Supplemented by reference TRBV19 and TRBJ1-2, the full variable domain reads DGGITQSPKYLFRKEGQNVTLSCEQNLNHDAMYWYRQDPGQGLRLIYYSQIVNDFQKGDIAEGYSVSREKKESFPLTVTSAQKNPTAFYLCASTPDGGYGYTFGSGTRLTVV.

The chain links TRBV5-1 to TRBJ1-3; tentatively, D is TRBD1 (5 bases). CDR3 length: 15 amino acids. Germline V gene data show CDR1 as SGHRS and CDR2 as YFSETQ. V lost 0 bases to trimming and J lost 0 bases, with 7 bases between them. The CDR3 sequence is CASSLAGNSGNTIYF. In DNA form, the CDR3 reads TGCGCCAGCAGCTTGGCAGGGAACTCTGGAAACACCATATATTTT.

CDR3 protein: CASSQTPFTAGDAYNEQFF. DNA of the CDR3: TGTGCCAGCAGCCAAACCCCCTTTACCGCGGGGGATGCATACAATGAGCAGTTCTTC. The chain combines TRBV4-2 with TRBJ2-1; 7 bases map to TRBD2. V was clipped by 2 bases and J by 4 bases; unmatched bases: 17. CDR1 LGHNA and CDR2 YNFKEQ come from the germline V gene. The CDR3 runs 19 residues.

This chain joins TRBV11-2 and TRBJ1-6, with unresolved D. The CDR3 has 12 amino acids. Trimming left V 5 bases short and J 11 bases short, with 10 bases between. CDR1 and CDR2 (germline): SGHAT, FQNNGV. DNA for the CDR3: TGTGCCAGCAGCGTGGGCCTTCCACCCCTCCACTTT. This sequence encodes CASSVGLPPLHF.

The chain is built from TRBV5-1 and TRBJ1-2, with TRBD1 matching over 7 bases. J was trimmed by 3 bases and V by 0 bases; bases with no gene match: 5. Germline values: CDR1 SGHRS, CDR2 YFSETQ. The CDR3 is made up of 15 amino acids. CDR3 sequence (DNA): TGCGCCAGCAGCTTGGAGGTACAGGGGCACTATGGCTACACCTTC. Protein: CASSLEVQGHYGYTF.

This chain joins TRBV19 and TRBJ1-2; TRBD1 matches 7 bases. CDR3 length equals 13 residues. The V gene's germline CDR1 is LNHDA and CDR2 SQIVND (reference sequence). V shed 8 bases and J 6 bases; nucleotides not matched to a gene: 9. CDR3 coding DNA: TGTGCCAGTGGGACAGAGGGGATGGATGGCTACACCTTC. This codes for CASGTEGMDGYTF. The full variable domain, in which reference TRBV19 and TRBJ1-2 provide the parts outside the CDR3, is DGGITQSPKYLFRKEGQNVTLSCEQNLNHDAMYWYRQDPGQGLRLIYYSQIVNDFQKGDIAEGYSVSREKKESFPLTVTSAQKNPTAFYLCASGTEGMDGYTFGSGTRLTVV.